This T cell receptor beta chain came from a study of beta chain features in type 1 diabetes. Study conclusions and caveats: A potential influence of HLA type upon TCRB rearrangement remained unresolved herein. Across all four CD4+ subsets, people with type 1 diabetes showed modestly shorter TCRB CDR3s.

Between the trimmed V and J ends, which lost 4 bases and 9 bases, there was a span of 16 bases. Germline V gene sequence: CDR1 SNHLY, CDR2 FYNNEI. This CDR3 region has 14 residues. Expressed TCRB transcripts got sequenced, as all isolated RNA was reverse transcribed. The protocol was immunoSEQ multiplex PCR, while the TCRdb copy is restricted to in-frame clones and leaves out a portion. The table records approximately 340,000 clones, about 14% of them present only once. There are a few counts of this clone. Its target is not known. V and J are TRBV2 and TRBJ2-1, with D perhaps TRBD2 (6 bases). The sample comprised naive CD4+ T cells from blood. The TCR comes from a woman in her late teens or twenties in good health. In DNA form, the CDR3 reads TGTGCCAGCAGTGCGGGACTGAAGGCGGGTGAGCAGTTCTTC. Protein: CASSAGLKAGEQFF. Complete variable domain (other parts from reference TRBV2 and TRBJ2-1): EPEVTQTPSHQVTQMGQEVILRCVPISNHLYFYWYRQILGQKVEFLVSFYNNEISEKSEIFDDQFSVERPDGSNFTLKIRSTKLEDSAMYFCASSAGLKAGEQFFGPGTRLTVL.